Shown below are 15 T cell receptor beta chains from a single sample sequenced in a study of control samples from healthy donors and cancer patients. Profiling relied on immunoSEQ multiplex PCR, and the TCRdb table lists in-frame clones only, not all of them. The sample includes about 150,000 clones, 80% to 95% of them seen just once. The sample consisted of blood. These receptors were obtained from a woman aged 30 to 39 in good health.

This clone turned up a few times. CDR3 residues: CASSQDPVSGPSYGYTF. The CDR3 DNA follows: TGTGCCAGCAGCCAAGACCCGGTTTCCGGGCCCTCCTATGGCTACACCTTC. The rearrangement links TRBV4-2 to TRBJ1-2; D is ambiguous. Germline V CDR1 and CDR2: LGHNA, YNFKEQ. The CDR3 loop spans 17 amino acids. V was trimmed by 0 bases and J by 4 bases, leaving 18 bases between them.

CDR3 residues: CASSLAGYGEQYF. CDR3 nucleotides: TGTGCCAGCAGTCTAGCGGGTTACGGGGAGCAGTACTTC. The genes are TRBV6-2 or TRBV6-3 and TRBJ2-7; the match to TRBD2 covers 8 bases. CDR1 is MNHEY, CDR2 SVGEGT, per germline. V gave up 5 bases and J gave up 7 bases; unmatched junction bases: 7. The CDR3 length is 13 residues.

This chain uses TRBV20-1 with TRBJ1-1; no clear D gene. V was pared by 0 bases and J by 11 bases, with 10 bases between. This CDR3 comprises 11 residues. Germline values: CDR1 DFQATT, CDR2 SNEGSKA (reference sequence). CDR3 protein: CSAREGREAFF. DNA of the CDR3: TGCAGTGCTAGAGAGGGAAGAGAGGCTTTCTTT.

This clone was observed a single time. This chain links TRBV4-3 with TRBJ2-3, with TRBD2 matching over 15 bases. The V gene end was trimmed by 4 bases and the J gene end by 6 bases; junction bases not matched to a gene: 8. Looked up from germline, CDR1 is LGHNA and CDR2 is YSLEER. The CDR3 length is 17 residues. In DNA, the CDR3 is TGCGCCAGCAGCCCTAAGCCTGGACTAGCGGGGGGGGATACGCAGTATTTT. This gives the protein CASSPKPGLAGGDTQYF.

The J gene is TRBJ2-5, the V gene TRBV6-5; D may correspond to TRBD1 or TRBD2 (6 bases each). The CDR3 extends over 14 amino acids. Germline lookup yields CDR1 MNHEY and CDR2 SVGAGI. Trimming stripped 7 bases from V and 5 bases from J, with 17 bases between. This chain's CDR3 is CASTPEGGRETQYF. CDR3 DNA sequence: TGTGCCAGCACCCCGGAGGGGGGAAGGGAGACCCAGTACTTC.

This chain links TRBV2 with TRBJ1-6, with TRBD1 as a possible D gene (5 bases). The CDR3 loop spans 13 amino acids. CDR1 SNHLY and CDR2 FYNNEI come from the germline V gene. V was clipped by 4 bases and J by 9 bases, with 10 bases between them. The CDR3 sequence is CASSGEGLSPLHF. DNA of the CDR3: TGTGCCAGCAGTGGGGAGGGGCTTTCACCCCTCCACTTT.

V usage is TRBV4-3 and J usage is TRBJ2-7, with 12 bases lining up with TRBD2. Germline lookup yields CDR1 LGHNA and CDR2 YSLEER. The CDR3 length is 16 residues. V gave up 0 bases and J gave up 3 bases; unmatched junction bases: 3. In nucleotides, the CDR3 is TGCGCCAGCAGCCAAGATTGGGGACTAGCGGGCTACGAGCAGTACTTC. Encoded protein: CASSQDWGLAGYEQYF.

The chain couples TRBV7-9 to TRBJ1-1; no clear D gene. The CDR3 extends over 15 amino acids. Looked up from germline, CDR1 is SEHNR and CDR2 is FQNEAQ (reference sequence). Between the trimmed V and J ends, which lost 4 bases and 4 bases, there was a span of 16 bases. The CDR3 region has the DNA TGTGCCAGCAGCTCTAGCGTCGGGTTGAGCACTGAAGCTTTCTTT. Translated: CASSSSVGLSTEAFF.

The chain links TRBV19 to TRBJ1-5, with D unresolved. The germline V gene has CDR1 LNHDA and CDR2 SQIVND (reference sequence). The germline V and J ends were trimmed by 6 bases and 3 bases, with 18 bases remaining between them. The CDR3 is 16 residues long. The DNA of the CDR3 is TGTGCCAGTAGCCACGGACCCACTCGATCCAATCAGCCCCAGCATTTT. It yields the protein CASSHGPTRSNQPQHF.

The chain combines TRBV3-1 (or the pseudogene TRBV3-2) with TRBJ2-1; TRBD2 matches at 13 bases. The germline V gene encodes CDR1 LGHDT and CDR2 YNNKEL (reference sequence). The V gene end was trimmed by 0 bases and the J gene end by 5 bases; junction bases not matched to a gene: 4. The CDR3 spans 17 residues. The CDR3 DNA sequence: TGTGCCAGCAGCCAAGAACTAGCGGGAGGGTTAGACAATGAGCAGTTCTTC. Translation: CASSQELAGGLDNEQFF.

Here the CDR3 reads CASSLGRGAYEQYF. CDR3 nucleotide sequence: TGTGCCAGCAGCTTGGGCAGGGGGGCCTACGAGCAGTACTTC. The V call is TRBV11-1, the J call TRBJ2-7; D is possibly TRBD1 (7 bases). CDR3 length: 14 amino acids. V was cut by 3 bases and J by 2 bases, with 11 bases left in between. Germline V gene data show CDR1 as SGHAT and CDR2 as FQDESV (reference sequence).

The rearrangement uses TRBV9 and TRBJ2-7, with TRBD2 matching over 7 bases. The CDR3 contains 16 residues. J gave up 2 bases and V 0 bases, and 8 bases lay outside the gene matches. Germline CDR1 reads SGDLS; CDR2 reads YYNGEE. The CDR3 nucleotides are TGTGCCAGCAGCGTAGGGTTTGGAGGGAGGGCCTACGAGCAGTACTTC. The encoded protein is CASSVGFGGRAYEQYF.

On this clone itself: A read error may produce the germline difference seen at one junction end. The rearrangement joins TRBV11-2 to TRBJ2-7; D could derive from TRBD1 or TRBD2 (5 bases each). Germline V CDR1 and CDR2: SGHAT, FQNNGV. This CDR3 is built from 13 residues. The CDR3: CASSLETEGTTNF. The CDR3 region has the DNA TGTGCCAGCAGCTTAGAGACCGAGGGGACGACGAACTTC.

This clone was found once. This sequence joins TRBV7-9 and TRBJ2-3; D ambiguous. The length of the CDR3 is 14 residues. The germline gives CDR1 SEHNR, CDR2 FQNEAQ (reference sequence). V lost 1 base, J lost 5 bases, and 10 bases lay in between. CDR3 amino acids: CASSLGARVDTQYF. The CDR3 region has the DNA TGTGCCAGCAGCTTAGGGGCACGGGTAGATACGCAGTATTTT.

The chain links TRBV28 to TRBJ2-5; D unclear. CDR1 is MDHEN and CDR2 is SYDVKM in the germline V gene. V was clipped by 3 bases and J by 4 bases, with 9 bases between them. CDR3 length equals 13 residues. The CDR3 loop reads CASSFPEAETQYF. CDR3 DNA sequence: TGTGCCAGCAGTTTTCCTGAAGCAGAGACCCAGTACTTC.